Sequencing of this T cell receptor beta chain was carried out in a study of blood T cell repertoires in COVID-19. Assay: immunoSEQ multiplex PCR; the TCRdb copy retains only in-frame clones and omits some. The sample has approximately 220,000 clones; around nine tenths are singletons. Germline V gives CDR1 LGHNT, CDR2 FRNRAP. This CDR3 spans 15 amino acids. J gave up 7 bases and V 4 bases, and 7 bases lay outside the gene matches. The chain employs TRBV12-5 and TRBJ2-1, with 10 bases matching TRBD2. The sequenced sample was peripheral blood. This receptor was identified in a man in his 60s who had recovered from COVID-19. The CDR3 sequence is CASGSSSGGDNEQFF. As DNA, the CDR3 is TGTGCTAGTGGTTCGTCCAGCGGGGGGGATAATGAGCAGTTCTTC.